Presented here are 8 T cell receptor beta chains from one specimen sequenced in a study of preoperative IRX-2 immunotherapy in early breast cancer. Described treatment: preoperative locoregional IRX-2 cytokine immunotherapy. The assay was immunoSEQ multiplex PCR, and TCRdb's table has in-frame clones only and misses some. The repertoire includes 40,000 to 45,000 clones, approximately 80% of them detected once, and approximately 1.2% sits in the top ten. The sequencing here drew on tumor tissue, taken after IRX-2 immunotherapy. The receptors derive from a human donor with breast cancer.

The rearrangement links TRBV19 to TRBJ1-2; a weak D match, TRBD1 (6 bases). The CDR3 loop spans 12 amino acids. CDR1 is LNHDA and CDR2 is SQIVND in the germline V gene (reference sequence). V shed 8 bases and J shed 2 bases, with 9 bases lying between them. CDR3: CASQTGNYGYTF. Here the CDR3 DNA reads TGTGCCAGTCAAACAGGGAACTATGGCTACACCTTC. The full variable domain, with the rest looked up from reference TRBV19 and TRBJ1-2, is DGGITQSPKYLFRKEGQNVTLSCEQNLNHDAMYWYRQDPGQGLRLIYYSQIVNDFQKGDIAEGYSVSREKKESFPLTVTSAQKNPTAFYLCASQTGNYGYTFGSGTRLTVV.

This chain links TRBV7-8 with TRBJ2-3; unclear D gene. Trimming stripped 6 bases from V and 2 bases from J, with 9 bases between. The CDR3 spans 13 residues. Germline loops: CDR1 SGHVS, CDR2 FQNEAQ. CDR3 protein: CASSLADTDTQYF. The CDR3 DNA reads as TGTGCCAGCAGTCTTGCCGACACAGATACGCAGTATTTT.

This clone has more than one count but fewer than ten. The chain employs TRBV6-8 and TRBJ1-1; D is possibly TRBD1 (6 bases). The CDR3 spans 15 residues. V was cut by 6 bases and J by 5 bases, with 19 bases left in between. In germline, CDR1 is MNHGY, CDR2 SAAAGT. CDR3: CASRGLVQGWTEAFF. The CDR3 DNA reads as TGTGCCAGCAGGGGGTTAGTACAGGGATGGACTGAAGCTTTCTTT.

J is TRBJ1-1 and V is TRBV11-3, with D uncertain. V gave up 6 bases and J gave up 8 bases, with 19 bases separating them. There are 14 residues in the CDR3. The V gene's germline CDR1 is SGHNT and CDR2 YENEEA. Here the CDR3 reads CASSDDTRLTEAFF. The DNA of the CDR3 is TGTGCCAGCAGTGACGACACCCGATTGACGGAAGCTTTCTTT. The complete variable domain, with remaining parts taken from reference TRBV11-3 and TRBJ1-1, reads EAGVVQSPRYKIIEKKQPVAFWCNPISGHNTLYWYLQNLGQGPELLIRYENEEAVDDSQLPKDRFSAERLKGVDSTLKIQPAELGDSAVYLCASSDDTRLTEAFFGQGTRLTVV.

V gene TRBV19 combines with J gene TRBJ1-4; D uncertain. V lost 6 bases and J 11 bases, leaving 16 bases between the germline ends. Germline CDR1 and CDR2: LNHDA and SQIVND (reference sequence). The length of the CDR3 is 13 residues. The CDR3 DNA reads TGTGCCAGTAGACACCAAGGGTCGGGGAAACTGTTTTTT. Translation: CASRHQGSGKLFF.

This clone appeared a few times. Here the CDR3 DNA reads TGCAGCGTCCCGTGGGGGGGGATACCCCAGCATTTT. This codes for CSVPWGGIPQHF. V is TRBV29-1 and J is TRBJ1-5; tentative D call: TRBD1 (5 bases). Germline V CDR1 and CDR2: SQVTM, ANQGSEA. Between the trimmed V and J ends, which lost 6 bases and 10 bases, there was a span of 16 bases. The CDR3 totals 12 residues.

The CDR3 reads CASSLSGPNTEAFF. As DNA, the CDR3 is TGTGCCAGCTCACTCTCGGGTCCGAACACTGAAGCTTTCTTT. The V and J genes are TRBV18 and TRBJ1-1; the D is unclear. The CDR3 runs to 14 residues. V was shortened by 4 bases and J by 1 base, with 10 bases between the two germline ends. CDR1 and CDR2 from the germline V gene are KGHSH and LQKENI.

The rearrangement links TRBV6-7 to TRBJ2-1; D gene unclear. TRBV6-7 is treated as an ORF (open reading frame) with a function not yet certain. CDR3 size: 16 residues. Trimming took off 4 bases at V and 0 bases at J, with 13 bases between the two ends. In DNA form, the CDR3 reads TGTGCCAGCAGTTCCCTTGGGATGAGCTCCTACAATGAGCAGTTCTTC. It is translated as CASSSLGMSSYNEQFF.